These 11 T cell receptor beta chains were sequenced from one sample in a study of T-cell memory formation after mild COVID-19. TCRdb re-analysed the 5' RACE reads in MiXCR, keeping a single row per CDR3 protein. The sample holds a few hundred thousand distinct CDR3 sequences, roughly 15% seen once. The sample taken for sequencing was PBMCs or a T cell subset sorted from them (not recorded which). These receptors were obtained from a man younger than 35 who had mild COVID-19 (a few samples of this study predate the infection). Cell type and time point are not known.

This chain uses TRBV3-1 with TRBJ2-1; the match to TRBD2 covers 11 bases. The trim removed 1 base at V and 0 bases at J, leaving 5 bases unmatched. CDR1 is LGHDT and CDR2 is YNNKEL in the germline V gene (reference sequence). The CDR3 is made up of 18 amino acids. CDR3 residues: CASSQGTSGRSSYNEQFF. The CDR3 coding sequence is TGTGCCAGCAGCCAAGGGACTAGCGGGCGGAGCTCCTACAATGAGCAGTTCTTC.

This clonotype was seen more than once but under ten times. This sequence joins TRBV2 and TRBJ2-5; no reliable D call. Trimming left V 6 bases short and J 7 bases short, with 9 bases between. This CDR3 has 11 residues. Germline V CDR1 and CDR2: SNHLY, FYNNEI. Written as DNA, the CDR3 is TGTGCCAGCAGCGCAATTGGGACCCAGTACTTC. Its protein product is CASSAIGTQYF. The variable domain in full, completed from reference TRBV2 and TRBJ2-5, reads EPEVTQTPSHQVTQMGQEVILRCVPISNHLYFYWYRQILGQKVEFLVSFYNNEISEKSEIFDDQFSVERPDGSNFTLKIRSTKLEDSAMYFCASSAIGTQYFGPGTRLLVL.

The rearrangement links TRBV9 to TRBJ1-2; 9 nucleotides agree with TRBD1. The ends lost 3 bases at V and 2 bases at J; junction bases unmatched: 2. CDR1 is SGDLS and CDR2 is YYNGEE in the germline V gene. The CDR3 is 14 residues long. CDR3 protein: CASSGTGGNYGYTF. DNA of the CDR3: TGTGCCAGCAGCGGAACAGGGGGCAACTATGGCTACACCTTC. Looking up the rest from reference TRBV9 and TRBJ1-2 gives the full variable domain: DSGVTQTPKHLITATGQRVTLRCSPRSGDLSVYWYQQSLDQGLQFLIQYYNGEERAKGNILERFSAQQFPDLHSELNLSSLELGDSALYFCASSGTGGNYGYTFGSGTRLTVV.

CDR3 region: CASSQEGGGQRQPQHF. CDR3 DNA sequence: TGCGCCAGCAGCCAAGAGGGCGGGGGGCAACGTCAGCCCCAGCATTTT. The chain has TRBV4-1 and TRBJ1-5; D may be TRBD1 (6 bases). Germline assignment: CDR1 MGHRA and CDR2 YSYEKL. V was clipped by 0 bases and J by 6 bases, with 15 bases between them. There are 16 residues in the CDR3.

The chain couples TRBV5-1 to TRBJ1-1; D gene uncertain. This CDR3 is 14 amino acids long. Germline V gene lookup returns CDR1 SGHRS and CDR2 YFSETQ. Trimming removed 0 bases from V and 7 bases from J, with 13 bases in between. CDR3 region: CASSLVSGRLEAFF. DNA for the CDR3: TGCGCCAGCAGCTTGGTATCGGGTAGACTTGAAGCTTTCTTT.

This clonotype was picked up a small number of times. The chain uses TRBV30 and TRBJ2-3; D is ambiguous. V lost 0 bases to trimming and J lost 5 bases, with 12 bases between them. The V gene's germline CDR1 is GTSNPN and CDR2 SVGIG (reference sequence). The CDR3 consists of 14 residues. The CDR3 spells CAWSVQAPGDTQYF. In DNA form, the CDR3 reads TGTGCCTGGAGTGTCCAGGCTCCAGGAGATACGCAGTATTTT.

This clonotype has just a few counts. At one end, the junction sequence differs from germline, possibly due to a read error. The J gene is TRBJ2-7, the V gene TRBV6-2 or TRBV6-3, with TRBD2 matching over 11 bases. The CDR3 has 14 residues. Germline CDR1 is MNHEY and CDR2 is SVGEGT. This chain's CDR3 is CASTPSGLAAPRNF. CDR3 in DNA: TGTGCCAGCACCCCTTCGGGACTAGCGGCCCCGAGGAACTTC.

The CDR3 DNA is TGTGCCATCAGTGTGGCCGGAAACACCATATATTTT. It is translated as CAISVAGNTIYF. This chain joins TRBV10-3 and TRBJ1-3; D ambiguous. Germline CDR1 reads ENHRY; CDR2 reads SYGVKD. This CDR3 region has 12 residues. The V end lost 4 bases, the J end lost 4 bases, and 5 bases lay between the germline ends.

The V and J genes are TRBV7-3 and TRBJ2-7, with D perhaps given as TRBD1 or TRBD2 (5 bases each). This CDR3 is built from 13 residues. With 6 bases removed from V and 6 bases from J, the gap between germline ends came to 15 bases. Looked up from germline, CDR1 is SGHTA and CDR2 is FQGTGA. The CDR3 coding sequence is TGTGCCAGCAGTCCTTCCGAGGGGACCGAGCAGTACTTC. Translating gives CASSPSEGTEQYF.

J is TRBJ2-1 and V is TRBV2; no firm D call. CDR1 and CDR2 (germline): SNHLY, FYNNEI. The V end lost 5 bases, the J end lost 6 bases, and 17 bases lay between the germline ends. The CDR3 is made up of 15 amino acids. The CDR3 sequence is CASSYSVMVVNEQFF. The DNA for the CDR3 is TGTGCCAGCAGTTATAGTGTAATGGTTGTCAATGAGCAGTTCTTC.

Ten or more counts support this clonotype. The CDR3 protein is CASSLDRVFTDTQYF. CDR3 coding DNA: TGTGCCAGCAGCTTAGACCGAGTATTCACAGATACGCAGTATTTT. The V and J genes are TRBV11-2 and TRBJ2-3; D remains unclear. The CDR3 has 15 amino acids. V was pared by 0 bases and J by 2 bases, with 9 bases between. Germline V gene lookup returns CDR1 SGHAT and CDR2 FQNNGV.